This T cell receptor beta chain came from a study of human T cells and chemical hapten exposure. TCRdb processed the RACE reads anew with MiXCR; each CDR3 protein has one entry. Of 300,000 to 450,000 distinct CDR3 sequences in the sample, 4.8% were seen once. The time point: patch test 1, 2 weeks after DPC sensitization. The treatment is: therapeutic diphenylcyclopropenone sensitization with weekly scalp DPC. Germline CDR1 MDHEN, CDR2 SYDVKM. This CDR3 spans 14 amino acids. Trimming stripped 2 bases from V and 5 bases from J, with 12 bases between. The TCR was taken from a woman in her 50s with alopecia areata. Some clones in this sample may be carry-over from other donors' samples. Sequenced here: whole blood, sampled in connection with sensitization to the hapten diphenylcyclopropenone (DPC). The V gene is TRBV28, the J gene TRBJ1-2, with no clear D. The chain's CDR3 is CASSLVGSAYGYTF. The CDR3 nucleotides are TGTGCCAGCAGTTTAGTGGGATCTGCATATGGCTACACCTTC.